These 18 T cell receptor beta chains originate from one sample sequenced in a study of T cells in Graves' hyperthyroidism and ophthalmopathy. From RNA transcripts, TCR beta CDR3 regions were amplified. The HTBI primer set served for first-round RT-PCR of the TCR CDR3. MiXCR was run by TCRdb on the multiplex PCR reads, yielding one entry per CDR3 protein. There are hundreds of thousands of distinct CDR3 sequences in the sample; 35% to 55% occur only once, and 8% to 8.5% lies in the top ten. Sequences were obtained from peripheral blood or thyroid tissue (not recorded which). Source of these receptors: a woman aged 18-29 years with Graves' hyperthyroidism.

Remarks on this clonotype: A much larger clone is a single base away; this may be a read error. No conserved phenylalanine or tryptophan is present at the end of the CDR3, so a read error is the likely explanation. The chain uses TRBV11-2 and TRBJ1-6; D unclear. Germline CDR1 is SGHAT and CDR2 is FQNNGV. This CDR3 spans 13 amino acids. V was clipped by 2 bases and J by 7 bases, with 6 bases between them. CDR3 in amino acids: CASSLRANSPLHL. In DNA form, the CDR3 reads TGTGCCAGCAGCTTAAGGGCCAATTCACCCCTCCACCTT.

The chain recombines TRBV5-1 with TRBJ1-2; D perhaps matches TRBD1 (5 bases). Germline loops: CDR1 SGHRS, CDR2 YFSETQ. Trimming left V 4 bases short and J 7 bases short, with 17 bases between. There are 14 residues in the CDR3. The chain's CDR3 is CASSNPGQRIGYTF. The CDR3 DNA follows: TGCGCCAGCAGCAACCCGGGGCAGAGGATTGGCTACACCTTC.

V is TRBV5-4 and J is TRBJ1-4; D possibly corresponds to TRBD1 (5 bases). V was clipped by 2 bases and J by 0 bases, with 14 bases between them. This CDR3 spans 17 amino acids. In germline, CDR1 is SGHNT, CDR2 YYREEE (reference sequence). The DNA of the CDR3 is TGTGCCAGCAGCTTTTTCCCGACAGATGCAACTAATGAAAAACTGTTTTTT. Translating gives CASSFFPTDATNEKLFF.

This clonotype has only one observation. The genes are TRBV2 and TRBJ2-7, with 9 bases lining up with TRBD1. The J segment lost 6 bases and the V segment lost 6 bases, leaving 3 bases of the junction unmatched. Germline assignment: CDR1 SNHLY and CDR2 FYNNEI. The CDR3 has 12 residues. The CDR3 reads CASRGQGGEQYF. Written as DNA, the CDR3 is TGTGCCAGCAGGGGACAGGGTGGCGAGCAGTACTTC.

Many counts were recorded for this clonotype. This chain links TRBV24-1 with TRBJ2-6, with D possibly called TRBD1 or TRBD2 (6 bases each). The V end was cut by 3 bases, the J end by 1 base, with 15 bases between. The germline V gene has CDR1 KGHDR and CDR2 SFDVKD. The CDR3 consists of 18 residues. CDR3 in DNA: TGTGCCACCAGTGATCCTGCAGGGGACTCTTCTGGGGCCAACGTCCTGACTTTC. Residues: CATSDPAGDSSGANVLTF.

The chain joins TRBV25-1 to TRBJ1-5; D is perhaps TRBD1 (5 bases). Germline-derived CDR1 and CDR2 are MGHDK and SYGVNS. Trimming took off 5 bases at V and 4 bases at J, with 12 bases between the two ends. The CDR3 has 14 amino acids. CDR3 loop: CASSYERGNQPQHF. The CDR3, as DNA: TGTGCCAGCAGTTACGAGCGGGGGAATCAGCCCCAGCATTTT.

This clonotype has more than one count but fewer than ten. A much larger clone sits a single nucleotide away, making a read error possible. CDR3 in amino acids: CATSGDNTVDEQYF. The CDR3 DNA reads as TGTGCCACCAGCGGAGATAACACTGTCGACGAGCAGTACTTC. The J gene is TRBJ2-7, the V gene TRBV15; D uncertain. The CDR3 covers 14 residues. CDR1 and CDR2 from the germline V gene are LNHNV and YYDKDF (reference sequence). The full variable domain, rest sourced from reference TRBV15 and TRBJ2-7, is DAMVIQNPRYQVTQFGKPVTLSCSQTLNHNVMYWYQQKSSQAPKLLFHYYDKDFNNEADTPDNFQSRRPNTSFCFLDIRSPGLGDTAMYLCATSGDNTVDEQYFGPGTRLTVT.

J is TRBJ2-7 and V is TRBV2; D gene uncertain. The CDR3 runs to 13 residues. CDR1 SNHLY and CDR2 FYNNEI come from the germline V gene. V was clipped by 5 bases and J by 7 bases, with 15 bases between them. The CDR3: CASSLSEGREQYF. The CDR3 DNA is TGTGCCAGCAGTCTATCCGAAGGGCGAGAGCAGTACTTC.

The V call is TRBV29-1, the J call TRBJ1-3; D is uncertain. Germline V gives CDR1 SQVTM, CDR2 ANQGSEA. This CDR3 has 13 amino acids. V lost 1 base to trimming and J lost 0 bases, with 4 bases between them. In DNA form, the CDR3 reads TGCAGCGTTGAAGGGGGCTCTGGAAACACCATATATTTT. Translated, it gives CSVEGGSGNTIYF.

The gene calls are TRBV10-3 and TRBJ2-7; TRBD1 matches 12 bases. Germline lookup yields CDR1 ENHRY and CDR2 SYGVKD. The ends lost 10 bases at V and 2 bases at J; junction bases unmatched: 9. There are 15 residues in the CDR3. In nucleotides, the CDR3 is TGTGCCAGCACCAGGGACAGGGGGCGAACCTACGAGCAGTACTTC. Its translation: CASTRDRGRTYEQYF.

This clonotype has more than one count but fewer than ten. The CDR3 does not end in the conserved phenylalanine or tryptophan, so this is likely a read error. Because the CDR3's place on the DNA is in doubt, the DNA is left out and the CDR3 is given as listed by TCRdb. V is TRBV29-1 and J is TRBJ2-7; the table's D call, TRBD1, was not checked against the DNA. Germline CDR1 SQVTM, CDR2 ANQGSEA. Counting both end residues, the CDR3 totals 10 amino acids. CDR3 residues: CSVGGGRTNT.

In this sample, this clonotype turned up once. J is TRBJ1-1 and V is TRBV29-1; tentatively, D is TRBD1 (6 bases). This CDR3 is 12 amino acids long. Deletions cut 8 bases from V and 1 base from J, with 11 bases between. The germline V gene encodes CDR1 SQVTM and CDR2 ANQGSEA. The DNA of the CDR3 is TGCAGCTCACAGGGAAGGAACACTGAAGCTTTCTTT. It encodes CSSQGRNTEAFF.

J is TRBJ2-2 and V is TRBV7-8; possible D gene TRBD1, 5 bases. CDR3 length: 14 amino acids. Germline values: CDR1 SGHVS, CDR2 FQNEAQ. Trimming removed 6 bases at V and 0 bases at J, with 8 bases between. The CDR3 DNA is TGTGCCAGCAGAAGGGGTCCGAACACCGGGGAGCTGTTTTTT. This codes for CASRRGPNTGELFF.

This rearrangement joins TRBV11-3 to TRBJ2-7; 8 positions agree with TRBD1. Looked up from germline, CDR1 is SGHNT and CDR2 is YENEEA. There are 12 residues in the CDR3. V lost 11 bases, J lost 3 bases, and 6 bases stayed unmatched. In DNA form, the CDR3 reads TGTGCCGCAAGACAGGGGAGCTACGAGCAGTACTTC. This sequence encodes CAARQGSYEQYF.

The V call is TRBV2, the J call TRBJ2-5; D is uncertain. Germline V CDR1 and CDR2: SNHLY, FYNNEI. V was clipped by 8 bases and J by 3 bases, with 16 bases between them. The CDR3 sequence is 14 residues long. The CDR3 is CASSPPAGKETQYF. The CDR3 DNA reads as TGTGCCAGCTCACCACCGGCAGGAAAAGAGACCCAGTACTTC.

The chain carries TRBV19 and TRBJ1-2, with TRBD1 matching 11 bases. The CDR3 is made up of 14 amino acids. The junction had 7 bases not matched to a gene; V was cut back by 8 bases and J by 5 bases. The germline V gene encodes CDR1 LNHDA and CDR2 SQIVND (reference sequence). The CDR3 loop is CASSMGQGVYGYTF. CDR3 bases: TGTGCCAGTTCCATGGGACAGGGGGTGTATGGCTACACCTTC. Full variable domain (remainder filled in from reference TRBV19 and TRBJ1-2): DGGITQSPKYLFRKEGQNVTLSCEQNLNHDAMYWYRQDPGQGLRLIYYSQIVNDFQKGDIAEGYSVSREKKESFPLTVTSAQKNPTAFYLCASSMGQGVYGYTFGSGTRLTVV.

This chain joins TRBV6-4 and TRBJ1-5; D is perhaps TRBD1 (6 bases). Trimming removed 2 bases from V and 0 bases from J, with 17 bases in between. Germline V gene data show CDR1 as MRHNA and CDR2 as SNTAGT. CDR3 length: 18 residues. The CDR3 protein is CASSDTETGSSSNQPQHF. The CDR3 DNA is TGTGCCAGCAGTGACACCGAAACAGGGTCTAGTAGCAATCAGCCCCAGCATTTT.

At least ten counts were recorded for this clonotype. The CDR3 nucleotides are TGCAGCGTTGAAGGAGGGGACGGCTACACCTTC. Residues: CSVEGGDGYTF. This chain connects TRBV29-1 to TRBJ1-2; possible D gene TRBD1, 5 bases. V dropped 1 base and J dropped 8 bases, with 8 bases sitting between them. This CDR3 spans 11 amino acids. CDR1 is SQVTM, CDR2 ANQGSEA, per germline.